This entry lists 27 T cell receptor beta chains sequenced from one sample in a study of blood T cells in healthy people across ages. Primers used in a second PCR of about 7 to 12 cycles were a sample-barcoded 5' primer and a J-beta primer mix. MiXCR, applied by TCRdb to the 5' RACE reads, yields one record per CDR3 protein. The sample includes about 1,600,000 distinct CDR3 sequences, approximately 40% of them seen just once. Sequencing was performed on blood. These TCRs come from a woman aged 18-29 years in good health.

The V and J genes are TRBV27 and TRBJ2-4; maybe TRBD1 (6 bases). The last part of the DNA fits TRBJ2-5 better; the J call may be wrong. The CDR3 is made up of 18 amino acids. Germline V gene lookup returns CDR1 MNHEY and CDR2 SMNVEV (reference sequence). In DNA form, the CDR3 reads TGTGCCAGCAGTTTTAGGGGGACACAGGGCCGAGTTTTGGAGACCCAGTACTTC. Amino acid sequence: CASSFRGTQGRVLETQYF.

V usage is TRBV20-1 and J usage is TRBJ1-1; no firm D call. The V end lost 3 bases, the J end lost 1 base, and 9 bases lay between the germline ends. The CDR3 contains 13 residues. Germline-derived CDR1 and CDR2 are DFQATT and SNEGSKA (reference sequence). The CDR3 nucleotides are TGCAGTGCTAGCAGGAGCCAGAACACTGAAGCTTTCTTT. As protein: CSASRSQNTEAFF.

This clonotype turned up a few times. The chain has TRBV11-1 and TRBJ2-1; 12 nucleotides align to TRBD2. CDR3 length: 15 amino acids. Germline V lookup: CDR1 SGHAT, CDR2 FQDESV (reference sequence). V was clipped by 5 bases and J by 6 bases; unmatched bases: 5. The CDR3 loop reads CASSQTSGSPNEQFF. The CDR3 coding sequence is TGTGCCAGCAGCCAGACTAGCGGGAGCCCCAATGAGCAGTTCTTC.

This clonotype was seen a handful of times. This chain joins TRBV21-1 and TRBJ2-5; the table assigns TRBD2, which was not confirmed against the DNA. TRBV21-1 is a documented pseudogene. The CDR3 totals 19 residues. The CDR3 is CASSKAVSSGRAEGETQYF. CDR3 in DNA: TGTGCCAGCAGCAAAGCGGTCTCTAGCGGGAGGGCCGAAGGGGAGACCCAGTACTTC.

J is TRBJ2-4 and V is TRBV25-1, with D perhaps TRBD1 (5 bases). The V gene lost 4 bases and the J gene lost 9 bases, with 7 bases spanning the gap. The germline V gene encodes CDR1 MGHDK and CDR2 SYGVNS. This CDR3 spans 11 amino acids. The CDR3 here is CASSGDSIQYF. The CDR3 DNA reads TGTGCCAGCAGTGGAGACAGCATTCAGTACTTC.

In its sample, this clonotype was seen a few times. The chain employs TRBV5-1 and TRBJ2-1; 9 bases are a match to TRBD1. The V gene's germline CDR1 is SGHRS and CDR2 YFSETQ. This CDR3 comprises 15 residues. Trimming removed 2 bases from V and 9 bases from J; junction bases left unmatched: 9. The DNA for the CDR3 is TGCGCCAGCAGCTTTTCGGGACAGGGTGTCATTGAGCAGTTCTTC. This codes for CASSFSGQGVIEQFF.

The CDR3 reads CASSQRRGTGKPGLAGGLETQYF. The CDR3 DNA reads TGTGCCAGCAGCCAAAGGAGGGGGACAGGAAAGCCCGGACTAGCGGGAGGTCTGGAGACCCAGTACTTC. The chain employs TRBV9 and TRBJ2-5; 14 nucleotides align to TRBD2. There are 23 residues in the CDR3. V gave up 4 bases and J gave up 5 bases; unmatched junction bases: 28. CDR1 is SGDLS, CDR2 YYNGEE, per germline.

The rearrangement joins TRBV4-1 to TRBJ1-5; perhaps TRBD1 as D (6 bases). The CDR3 has 15 amino acids. CDR1 and CDR2 (germline): MGHRA, YSYEKL. Between the trimmed V and J ends, which lost 0 bases and 0 bases, there was a span of 6 bases. CDR3 residues: CASSQEGHSNQPQHF. Written as DNA, the CDR3 is TGCGCCAGCAGCCAAGAGGGACATAGCAATCAGCCCCAGCATTTT.

The chain links TRBV25-1 to TRBJ1-4; D ambiguous. CDR1 and CDR2 from the germline V gene are MGHDK and SYGVNS. The CDR3 length is 13 residues. Between the trimmed V and J ends, which lost 8 bases and 0 bases, there was a span of 7 bases. The CDR3 sequence is CASPGATNEKLFF. The CDR3, as DNA: TGTGCCAGCCCGGGAGCAACTAATGAAAAACTGTTTTTT.

For the CDR3, the DNA is TGCAGTGCTGGAAAAATAGCGGGAGGCGCAGATACGCAGTATTTT. Translating gives CSAGKIAGGADTQYF. The V call is TRBV20-1, the J call TRBJ2-3; 10 bases map to TRBD2. Germline V CDR1 and CDR2: DFQATT, SNEGSKA (reference sequence). V shed 5 bases, J shed 4 bases, and the junction held 9 bases outside the gene matches. This CDR3 is 15 amino acids long.

This chain links TRBV7-9 with TRBJ1-2; unclear D gene. CDR1 and CDR2 (germline): SEHNR, FQNEAQ (reference sequence). V was clipped by 0 bases and J by 0 bases, with 8 bases between them. The CDR3 has 15 residues. In DNA, the CDR3 is TGTGCCAGCAGCTTAGCGGAGGGTACTAACTATGGCTACACCTTC. It codes for CASSLAEGTNYGYTF.

This clonotype has just a few counts. The chain has TRBV28 and TRBJ1-6, with 7 bases identical to TRBD1. The CDR3 has 18 residues. Germline V CDR1 and CDR2: MDHEN, SYDVKM. V dropped 3 bases and J dropped 0; count of bases not matched to a gene: 8. As DNA, the CDR3 is TGTGCCAGCAGTTTCGCCCGACAGGGAAGCTCCTATAATTCACCCCTCCACTTT. The encoded protein is CASSFARQGSSYNSPLHF.

The J gene is TRBJ2-5, the V gene TRBV3-1; D gene unclear. Germline CDR1 reads LGHDT; CDR2 reads YNNKEL (reference sequence). V was cut by 1 base and J by 2 bases, with 11 bases left in between. The CDR3 runs 15 residues. The CDR3 protein is CASSQGEAPQETQYF. Here the CDR3 DNA reads TGTGCCAGCAGCCAAGGAGAGGCGCCTCAAGAGACCCAGTACTTC.

The V and J genes are TRBV25-1 and TRBJ1-2; D uncertain. With 8 bases removed from V and 6 bases from J, the gap between germline ends came to 10 bases. This CDR3 comprises 11 residues. CDR1 and CDR2 (germline): MGHDK, SYGVNS. The CDR3 nucleotides are TGTGCCAGCGGTAACTACGATGGCTACACCTTC. Residues: CASGNYDGYTF.

The chain employs TRBV7-2 and TRBJ2-5; no reliable D call. The germline V gene has CDR1 SGHTA and CDR2 FQGNSA. The V end was cut by 5 bases, the J end by 0 bases, with 10 bases between. This CDR3 spans 14 amino acids. CDR3 sequence reads: CASSPEKYQETQYF. CDR3 sequence (DNA): TGTGCCAGCAGCCCTGAGAAGTACCAAGAGACCCAGTACTTC.

The chain recombines TRBV10-3 with TRBJ1-2; maybe TRBD1 (5 bases). Germline V gene lookup returns CDR1 ENHRY and CDR2 SYGVKD. V lost 4 bases and J lost 5, with 20 bases in between. The CDR3 loop spans 16 amino acids. CDR3 sequence reads: CAISGTTGSLIYGYTF. For the CDR3, the DNA is TGTGCCATCAGTGGGACCACAGGTTCTCTCATTTATGGCTACACCTTC.

This clonotype has more than one count but fewer than ten. V and J are TRBV12-3 or TRBV12-4 and TRBJ1-1; D gene ambiguous. V was trimmed by 8 bases and J by 2 bases, leaving 9 bases between them. The length of the CDR3 is 12 residues. DNA for the CDR3: TGTGCCAGCGGGGAAGGTAACACTGAAGCTTTCTTT. This encodes CASGEGNTEAFF.

There are a few counts of this clonotype. The rearrangement uses TRBV4-2 and TRBJ2-1; 8 bases line up with TRBD1. Trimming at V came to 4 bases and at J to 8 bases, leaving 13 bases not matched to a gene. Germline V gene lookup returns CDR1 LGHNA and CDR2 YNFKEQ. This CDR3 has 16 amino acids. The CDR3 region is CASSRGQGVLGHEQFF. CDR3 coding DNA: TGTGCCAGCAGCCGAGGACAGGGCGTACTCGGACATGAGCAGTTCTTC.

This clonotype was seen more than once but under ten times. The CDR3 DNA follows: TGCAGCGTTGCGTTGTACCAGGCGAGCTCTGGAAACACCATATATTTT. Translated: CSVALYQASSGNTIYF. The genes are TRBV29-1 and TRBJ1-3; D gene uncertain. The CDR3 is made up of 16 amino acids. Germline assignment: CDR1 SQVTM and CDR2 ANQGSEA. Deletions cut 4 bases from V and 0 bases from J, with 16 bases between.

This clonotype turned up a few times. This chain joins TRBV4-1 and TRBJ2-7, with TRBD2 as a possible D gene (6 bases). The CDR3 covers 16 residues. V lost 4 bases, J lost 4 bases, and 20 bases lay in between. Germline CDR1 is MGHRA and CDR2 is YSYEKL. The chain's CDR3 is CASSPIGGFTTYEQYF. In DNA form, the CDR3 reads TGCGCCAGCAGCCCAATCGGAGGGTTCACAACGTACGAGCAGTACTTC.

This clonotype was seen more than once but under ten times. This CDR3 reads CSAPGGPWADTQYF. In DNA form, the CDR3 reads TGCAGTGCCCCGGGAGGGCCGTGGGCAGATACGCAGTATTTT. The chain joins TRBV20-1 to TRBJ2-3, with 8 bases identical to TRBD2. The CDR3 runs 14 residues. Trimming cost V 6 bases and J 4 bases; bases outside gene matches: 9. Germline values: CDR1 DFQATT, CDR2 SNEGSKA (reference sequence).

This clonotype was observed a handful of times. This CDR3 is CASSDRDRLFYTF. The CDR3 DNA is TGTGCCAGCAGTGACCGGGACAGACTCTTCTACACCTTC. This chain joins TRBV14 and TRBJ1-2; 7 positions agree with TRBD1. The CDR3 extends over 13 amino acids. The germline V gene has CDR1 SGHDN and CDR2 FVKESK. J was trimmed by 10 bases and V by 6 bases; bases with no gene match: 11.

This clonotype showed up just once. This CDR3 reads CASSDLGAGDTAQYF. The CDR3 nucleotides read TGTGCCAGCAGTGATTTAGGGGCAGGGGACACCGCGCAGTATTTT. V usage is TRBV25-1 and J usage is TRBJ2-3; possibly TRBD1 for D (6 bases). Germline CDR1 and CDR2: MGHDK and SYGVNS. The CDR3 runs 15 residues. V shed 3 bases and J shed 10 bases, with 20 bases lying between them.

V usage is TRBV9 and J usage is TRBJ2-3; 8 bases align to TRBD2. CDR3 length equals 15 residues. Germline assignment: CDR1 SGDLS and CDR2 YYNGEE. With 0 bases clipped from V and 3 bases from J, the junction kept 3 bases outside the gene matches. As DNA, the CDR3 is TGTGCCAGCAGCGTAGGGATAGCGGGGACAGATACGCAGTATTTT. Protein product: CASSVGIAGTDTQYF.

This clonotype occurred a few times. The V call is TRBV29-1, the J call TRBJ2-7; D gene ambiguous. The CDR3 consists of 14 residues. From germline, CDR1 is SQVTM and CDR2 ANQGSEA. Trimming left V 3 bases short and J 1 base short, with 13 bases between. This CDR3 reads CSVDVGTGSYEQYF. CDR3 DNA: TGCAGCGTTGACGTAGGAACCGGGTCCTACGAGCAGTACTTC.

The V and J genes are TRBV25-1 and TRBJ2-1; D may be TRBD1 (5 bases). The germline CDR1 and CDR2 sequences are MGHDK and SYGVNS. This CDR3 comprises 14 residues. With 5 bases removed from V and 4 bases from J, the gap between germline ends came to 12 bases. CDR3 in DNA: TGTGCCAGCAGTCAGGGTTTAACGTACAATGAGCAGTTCTTC. It yields the protein CASSQGLTYNEQFF.

The chain uses TRBV5-1 and TRBJ2-3; 8 bases match TRBD1. Germline trimming cut 5 bases from V and 6 bases from J; bases unmatched to any gene: 14. CDR1 and CDR2 (germline): SGHRS, YFSETQ. This CDR3 comprises 16 residues. As DNA, the CDR3 is TGCGCCAGCAGTCTTTGGGCAGGGGGCGGTGAGGATACGCAGTATTTT. As protein: CASSLWAGGGEDTQYF. The full variable domain, rest sourced from reference TRBV5-1 and TRBJ2-3, is KAGVTQTPRYLIKTRGQQVTLSCSPISGHRSVSWYQQTPGQGLQFLFEYFSETQRNKGNFPGRFSGRQFSNSRSEMNVSTLELGDSALYLCASSLWAGGGEDTQYFGPGTRLTVL.